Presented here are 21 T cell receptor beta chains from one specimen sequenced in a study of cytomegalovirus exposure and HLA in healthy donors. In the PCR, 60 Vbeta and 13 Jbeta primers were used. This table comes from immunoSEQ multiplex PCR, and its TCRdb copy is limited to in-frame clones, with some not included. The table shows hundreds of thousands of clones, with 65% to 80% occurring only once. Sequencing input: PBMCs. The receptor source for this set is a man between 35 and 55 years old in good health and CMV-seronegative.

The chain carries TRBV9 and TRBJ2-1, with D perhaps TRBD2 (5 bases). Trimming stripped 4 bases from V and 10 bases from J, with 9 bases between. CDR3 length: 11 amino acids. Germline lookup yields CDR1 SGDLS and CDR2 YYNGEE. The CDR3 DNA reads TGTGCCAGCAGCACGGGGAGCGAGCAGTTCTTC. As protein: CASSTGSEQFF. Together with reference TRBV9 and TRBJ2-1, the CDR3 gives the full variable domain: DSGVTQTPKHLITATGQRVTLRCSPRSGDLSVYWYQQSLDQGLQFLIQYYNGEERAKGNILERFSAQQFPDLHSELNLSSLELGDSALYFCASSTGSEQFFGPGTRLTVL.

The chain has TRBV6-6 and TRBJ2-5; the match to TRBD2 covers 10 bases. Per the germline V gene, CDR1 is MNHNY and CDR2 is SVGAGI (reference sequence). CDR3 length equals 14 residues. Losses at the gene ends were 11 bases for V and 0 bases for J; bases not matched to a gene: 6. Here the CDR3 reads CASHSGRYQETQYF. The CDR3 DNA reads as TGTGCCTCGCATAGCGGGAGGTACCAAGAGACCCAGTACTTC.

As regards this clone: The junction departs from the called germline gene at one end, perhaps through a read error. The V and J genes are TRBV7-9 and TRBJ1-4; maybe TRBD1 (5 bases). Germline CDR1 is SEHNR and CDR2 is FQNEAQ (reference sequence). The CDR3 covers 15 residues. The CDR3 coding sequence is TGTTCCAGCAGCTATAATTACAGGTCTGCTGAAAAACTGTTTTTT. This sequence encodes CSSSYNYRSAEKLFF.

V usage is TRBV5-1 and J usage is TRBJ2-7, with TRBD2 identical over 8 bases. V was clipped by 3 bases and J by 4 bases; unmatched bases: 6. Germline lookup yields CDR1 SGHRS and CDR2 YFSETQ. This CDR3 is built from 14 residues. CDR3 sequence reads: CASSSGTRSYEQYF. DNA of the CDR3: TGCGCCAGCAGCTCCGGGACTAGATCGTACGAGCAGTACTTC.

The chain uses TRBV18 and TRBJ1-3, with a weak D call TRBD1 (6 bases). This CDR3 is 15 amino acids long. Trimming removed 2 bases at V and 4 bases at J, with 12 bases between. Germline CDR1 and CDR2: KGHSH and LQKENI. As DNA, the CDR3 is TGTGCCAGCTCACCAGGTCGCACAGGGGGAAACACCATATATTTT. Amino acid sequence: CASSPGRTGGNTIYF. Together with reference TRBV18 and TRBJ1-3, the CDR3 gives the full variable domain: NAGVMQNPRHLVRRRGQEARLRCSPMKGHSHVYWYRQLPEEGLKFMVYLQKENIIDESGMPKERFSAEFPKEGPSILRIQQVVRGDSAAYFCASSPGRTGGNTIYFGEGSWLTVV.

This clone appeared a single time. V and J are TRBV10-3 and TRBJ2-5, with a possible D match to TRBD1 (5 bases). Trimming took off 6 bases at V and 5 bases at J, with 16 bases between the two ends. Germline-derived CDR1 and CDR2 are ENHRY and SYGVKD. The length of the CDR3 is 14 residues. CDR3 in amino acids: CAIRRTRSDETQYF. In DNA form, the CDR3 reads TGTGCCATCAGGAGGACACGGTCGGATGAGACCCAGTACTTC.

CDR3 DNA: TGTGCCAGCACCTCCGGCTACGAGCAGTACTTC. Translated: CASTSGYEQYF. V gene TRBV7-9 combines with J gene TRBJ2-7; no clear D gene. This CDR3 comprises 11 residues. Germline V gives CDR1 SEHNR, CDR2 FQNEAQ (reference sequence). The V and J ends lost 7 bases and 3 bases respectively, with 7 bases between them.

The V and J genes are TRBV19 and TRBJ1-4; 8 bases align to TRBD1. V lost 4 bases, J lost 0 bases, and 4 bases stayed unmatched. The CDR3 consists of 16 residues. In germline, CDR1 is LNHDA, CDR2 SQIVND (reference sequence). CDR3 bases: TGTGCCAGTAGTACTTACAGGGGGTCAACTAATGAAAAACTGTTTTTT. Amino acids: CASSTYRGSTNEKLFF.

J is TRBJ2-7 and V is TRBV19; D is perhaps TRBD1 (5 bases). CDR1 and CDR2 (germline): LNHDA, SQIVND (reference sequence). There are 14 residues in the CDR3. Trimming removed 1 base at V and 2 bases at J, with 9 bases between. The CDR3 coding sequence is TGTGCCAGTAGTATAGCGACAGTTGCCTACGAGCAGTACTTC. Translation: CASSIATVAYEQYF.

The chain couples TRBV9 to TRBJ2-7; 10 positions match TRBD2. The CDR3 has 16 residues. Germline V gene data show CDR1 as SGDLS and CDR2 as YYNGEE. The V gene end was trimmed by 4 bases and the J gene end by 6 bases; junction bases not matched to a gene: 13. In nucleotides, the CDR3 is TGTGCCAGCAGCCCCCAAAGGACTAGCGGAGGGCTCGAGCAGTACTTC. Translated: CASSPQRTSGGLEQYF.

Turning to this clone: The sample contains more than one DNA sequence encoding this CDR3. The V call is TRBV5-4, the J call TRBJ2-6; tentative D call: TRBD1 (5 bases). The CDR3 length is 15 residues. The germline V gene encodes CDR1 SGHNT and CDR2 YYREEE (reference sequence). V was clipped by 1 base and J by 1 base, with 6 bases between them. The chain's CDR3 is CASSLQGSGANVLTF. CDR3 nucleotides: TGTGCCAGCAGCTTGCAGGGATCTGGGGCCAACGTCCTGACTTTC.

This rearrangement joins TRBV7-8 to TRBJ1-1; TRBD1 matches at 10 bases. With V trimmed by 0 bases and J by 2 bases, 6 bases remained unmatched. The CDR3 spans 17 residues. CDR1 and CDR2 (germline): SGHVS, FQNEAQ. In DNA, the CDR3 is TGTGCCAGCAGCTTAGCGCGGACAGGGGGGATCAACACTGAAGCTTTCTTT. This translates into CASSLARTGGINTEAFF.

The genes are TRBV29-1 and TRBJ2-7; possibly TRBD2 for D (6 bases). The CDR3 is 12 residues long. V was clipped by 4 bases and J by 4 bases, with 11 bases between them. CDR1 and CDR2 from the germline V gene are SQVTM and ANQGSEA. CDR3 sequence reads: CSVADSGYEQYF. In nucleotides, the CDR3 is TGCAGCGTTGCAGATAGCGGATACGAGCAGTACTTC.

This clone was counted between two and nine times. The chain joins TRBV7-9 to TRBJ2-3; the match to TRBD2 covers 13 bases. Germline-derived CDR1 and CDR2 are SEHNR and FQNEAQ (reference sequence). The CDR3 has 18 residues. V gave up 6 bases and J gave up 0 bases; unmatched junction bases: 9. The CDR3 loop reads CASRSWGLAGTSTDTQYF. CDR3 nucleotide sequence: TGTGCCAGCAGGAGCTGGGGACTAGCGGGAACGAGCACAGATACGCAGTATTTT.

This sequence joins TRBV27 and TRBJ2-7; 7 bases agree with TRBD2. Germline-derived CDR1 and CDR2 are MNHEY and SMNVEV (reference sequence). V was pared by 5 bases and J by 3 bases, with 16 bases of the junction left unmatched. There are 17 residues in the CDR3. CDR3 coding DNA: TGTGCCAGCAGTAGGGGAGGGTCCTATTCGGGTGTCTACGAGCAGTACTTC. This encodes CASSRGGSYSGVYEQYF.

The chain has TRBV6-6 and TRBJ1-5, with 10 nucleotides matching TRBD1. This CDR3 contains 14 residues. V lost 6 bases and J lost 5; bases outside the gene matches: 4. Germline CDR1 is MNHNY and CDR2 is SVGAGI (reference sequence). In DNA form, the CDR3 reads TGTGCCAGCAGAGGACAGGGGGTTTATCAGCCCCAGCATTTT. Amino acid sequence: CASRGQGVYQPQHF.

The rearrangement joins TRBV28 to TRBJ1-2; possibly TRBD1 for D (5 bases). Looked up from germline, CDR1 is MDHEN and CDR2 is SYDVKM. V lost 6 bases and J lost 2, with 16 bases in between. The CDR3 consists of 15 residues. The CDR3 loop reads CASSRRGSRNYGYTF. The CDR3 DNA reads TGTGCCAGCAGCCGACGGGGGTCAAGGAACTATGGCTACACCTTC.

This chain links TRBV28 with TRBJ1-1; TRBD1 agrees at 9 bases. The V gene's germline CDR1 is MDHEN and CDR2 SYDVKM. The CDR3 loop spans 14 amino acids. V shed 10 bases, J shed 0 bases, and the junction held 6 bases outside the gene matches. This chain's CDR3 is CATRTGDLNTEAFF. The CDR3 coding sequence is TGTGCCACCCGGACAGGGGATCTGAACACTGAAGCTTTCTTT. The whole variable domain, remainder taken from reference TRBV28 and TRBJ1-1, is DVKVTQSSRYLVKRTGEKVFLECVQDMDHENMFWYRQDPGLGLRLIYFSYDVKMKEKGDIPEGYSVSREKKERFSLILESASTNQTSMYLCATRTGDLNTEAFFGQGTRLTVV.

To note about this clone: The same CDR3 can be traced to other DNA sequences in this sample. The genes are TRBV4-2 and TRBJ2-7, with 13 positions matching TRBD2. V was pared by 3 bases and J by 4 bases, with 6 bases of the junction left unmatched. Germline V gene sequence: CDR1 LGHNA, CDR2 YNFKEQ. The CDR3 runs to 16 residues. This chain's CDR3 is CASSQAGLAGVYEQYF. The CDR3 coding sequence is TGTGCCAGCAGCCAGGCCGGACTAGCGGGAGTTTACGAGCAGTACTTC.

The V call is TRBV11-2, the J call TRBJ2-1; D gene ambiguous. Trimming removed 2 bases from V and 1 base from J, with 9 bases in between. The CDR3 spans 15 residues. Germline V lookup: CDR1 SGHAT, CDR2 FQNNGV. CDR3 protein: CASSLFPISYNEQFF. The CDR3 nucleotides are TGTGCCAGCAGCTTATTTCCCATTTCCTACAATGAGCAGTTCTTC. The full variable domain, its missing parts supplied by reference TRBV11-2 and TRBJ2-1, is EAGVAQSPRYKIIEKRQSVAFWCNPISGHATLYWYQQILGQGPKLLIQFQNNGVVDDSQLPKDRFSAERLKGVDSTLKIQPAKLEDSAVYLCASSLFPISYNEQFFGPGTRLTVL.

This chain's CDR3 is CASSTRQKEAFF. The CDR3 DNA follows: TGTGCCAGCAGCACCAGACAGAAAGAAGCTTTCTTT. The rearrangement uses TRBV28 and TRBJ1-1, with a possible D match to TRBD1 (5 bases). CDR1 and CDR2 from the germline V gene are MDHEN and SYDVKM. Trimming took off 6 bases at V and 8 bases at J, with 13 bases between the two ends. This CDR3 region has 12 residues. Full variable domain (outside the CDR3, taken from reference TRBV28 and TRBJ1-1): DVKVTQSSRYLVKRTGEKVFLECVQDMDHENMFWYRQDPGLGLRLIYFSYDVKMKEKGDIPEGYSVSREKKERFSLILESASTNQTSMYLCASSTRQKEAFFGQGTRLTVV.